These 29 T cell receptor beta chains share one sample of origin, sequenced in a study of cytomegalovirus exposure and HLA in healthy donors. The data were produced by immunoSEQ multiplex PCR, yet TCRdb's version contains in-frame clones alone and is incomplete. The repertoire holds under 200,000 clones, with roughly 84% as singletons. The sample comprised PBMCs. These receptor sequences come from a man between 18 and 35 years old in good health and CMV-seropositive.

The rearrangement uses TRBV27 and TRBJ1-4; 7 bases map to TRBD1. Germline V lookup: CDR1 MNHEY, CDR2 SMNVEV (reference sequence). The CDR3 consists of 15 residues. V dropped 6 bases and J dropped 7; count of bases not matched to a gene: 11. This chain's CDR3 is CASRASGGLREKLFF. In nucleotides, the CDR3 is TGTGCCAGCAGGGCTTCAGGGGGTTTGCGTGAAAAACTGTTTTTT.

The chain uses TRBV21-1 and TRBJ2-7; TRBD1, as called in the table, went unchecked against the DNA. TRBV21-1 is marked as a pseudogene. The CDR3 runs 12 residues. CDR3 loop: CASSKDSYEQYF. CDR3 nucleotide sequence: TGTGCCAGCAGCAAAGACAGCTACGAGCAGTACTTC.

CDR3 sequence reads: CASSSPGGGKYNEQFF. The DNA of the CDR3 is TGTGCCAGCAGTTCCCCAGGGGGCGGGAAATATAATGAGCAGTTCTTC. The V and J genes are TRBV6-5 and TRBJ2-1; 8 nucleotides line up with TRBD1. Germline values: CDR1 MNHEY, CDR2 SVGAGI. J lost 7 bases, V lost 4 bases, and 12 bases had no gene match. CDR3 length: 16 amino acids.

The chain recombines TRBV6-5 with TRBJ1-5; 9 bases match TRBD1. The CDR3 is made up of 15 amino acids. The V gene's germline CDR1 is MNHEY and CDR2 SVGAGI. J gave up 5 bases and V 5 bases, and 7 bases lay outside the gene matches. DNA of the CDR3: TGTGCCAGCAGTCGCCGATGGACAGGGGATCAGCCCCAGCATTTT. It encodes CASSRRWTGDQPQHF.

This clone was observed a single time. V usage is TRBV14 and J usage is TRBJ2-3; D not certain. Germline CDR1 and CDR2: SGHDN and FVKESK. The V end was cut by 4 bases, the J end by 4 bases, with 6 bases between. The CDR3 totals 12 residues. CDR3 coding DNA: TGTGCCAGCAGCCGCGTTCCAGATACGCAGTATTTT. Its translation is CASSRVPDTQYF.

This clone was detected a few times. V and J are TRBV13 and TRBJ2-7, with D perhaps matching TRBD2 (7 bases). The CDR3 is 16 amino acids. Trimming took off 5 bases at V and 3 bases at J, with 20 bases between the two ends. Germline V CDR1 and CDR2: PRHDT, FYEKMQ (reference sequence). The CDR3 loop is CASSPPGGSSNYEQYF. Written as DNA, the CDR3 is TGTGCCAGCAGCCCTCCGGGGGGCAGCTCTAACTACGAGCAGTACTTC. Full variable domain (rest looked up from reference TRBV13 and TRBJ2-7): AAGVIQSPRHLIKEKRETATLKCYPIPRHDTVYWYQQGPGQDPQFLISFYEKMQSDKGSIPDRFSAQQFSDYHSELNMSSLELGDSALYFCASSPPGGSSNYEQYFGPGTRLTVT.

The chain carries TRBV9 and TRBJ2-1, with TRBD1 matching over 12 bases. The junction had 8 bases not matched to a gene; V was cut back by 6 bases and J by 7 bases. Germline V gene lookup returns CDR1 SGDLS and CDR2 YYNGEE. This CDR3 contains 15 residues. CDR3 in DNA: TGTGCCAGCAAACCGGGACAGGGGGCCGGGAATGAGCAGTTCTTC. Protein: CASKPGQGAGNEQFF. Using reference TRBV9 and TRBJ2-1 for the parts outside the CDR3, the full variable domain is DSGVTQTPKHLITATGQRVTLRCSPRSGDLSVYWYQQSLDQGLQFLIQYYNGEERAKGNILERFSAQQFPDLHSELNLSSLELGDSALYFCASKPGQGAGNEQFFGPGTRLTVL.

The rearrangement links TRBV5-1 to TRBJ2-1, with 7 bases aligning to TRBD1. The germline V gene encodes CDR1 SGHRS and CDR2 YFSETQ. The CDR3 is 15 residues long. V dropped 5 bases and J dropped 6; count of bases not matched to a gene: 11. Here the CDR3 reads CASRPPLTGPNEQFF. The CDR3 nucleotides are TGCGCCAGCAGACCTCCTTTGACAGGGCCCAATGAGCAGTTCTTC.

V usage is TRBV18 and J usage is TRBJ1-2, with 8 nucleotides matching TRBD1. Germline lookup yields CDR1 KGHSH and CDR2 LQKENI. There are 17 residues in the CDR3. With 0 bases clipped from V and 4 bases from J, the junction kept 10 bases outside the gene matches. CDR3 DNA sequence: TGTGCCAGCTCACCACCGGTAGGGACAGGTTCTCCCTATGGCTACACCTTC. Translation: CASSPPVGTGSPYGYTF.

The gene calls are TRBV7-2 and TRBJ2-7; 8 bases align to TRBD2. CDR3 length: 15 amino acids. J gave up 4 bases and V 1 base, and 6 bases lay outside the gene matches. Looked up from germline, CDR1 is SGHTA and CDR2 is FQGNSA. DNA of the CDR3: TGTGCCAGCAGCTTAGGTACTAGCGGAAGATACGAGCAGTACTTC. Amino acids: CASSLGTSGRYEQYF. Complete variable domain (other parts from reference TRBV7-2 and TRBJ2-7): GAGVSQSPSNKVTEKGKDVELRCDPISGHTALYWYRQSLGQGLEFLIYFQGNSAPDKSGLPSDRFSAERTGGSVSTLTIQRTQQEDSAVYLCASSLGTSGRYEQYFGPGTRLTVT.

The chain combines TRBV5-4 with TRBJ2-7, with D maybe TRBD2 (5 bases). The V end was cut by 4 bases, the J end by 1 base, with 15 bases between. This CDR3 contains 15 residues. The germline gives CDR1 SGHNT, CDR2 YYREEE (reference sequence). As DNA, the CDR3 is TGTGCCAGCAGCCGCACCTTCTCGGGGTCCTACGAGCAGTACTTC. It encodes CASSRTFSGSYEQYF. The full variable domain, with the rest looked up from reference TRBV5-4 and TRBJ2-7, is ETGVTQSPTHLIKTRGQQVTLRCSSQSGHNTVSWYQQALGQGPQFIFQYYREEENGRGNFPPRFSGLQFPNYSSELNVNALELDDSALYLCASSRTFSGSYEQYFGPGTRLTVT.

The chain joins TRBV7-7 to TRBJ2-1; 7 bases map to TRBD2. CDR1 and CDR2 (germline): SSHAT, FNYEAQ (reference sequence). This CDR3 contains 15 residues. With V trimmed by 6 bases and J by 7 bases, 12 bases remained unmatched. The CDR3 DNA reads TGTGCCAGCAGTCCAGGCGTCGGACTAGTGAATGAGCAGTTCTTC. Translated, it gives CASSPGVGLVNEQFF.

J is TRBJ2-5 and V is TRBV7-9; D unresolved. CDR1 and CDR2 from the germline V gene are SEHNR and FQNEAQ (reference sequence). The V gene lost 3 bases and the J gene lost 5 bases, with 10 bases spanning the gap. CDR3 length: 13 residues. The CDR3 nucleotides read TGTGCCAGCAGCTTGGTCCCCCGGGAGACCCAGTACTTC. Translation gives CASSLVPRETQYF.

The CDR3 DNA follows: TGTGCCAGCAGCTCCCAACAGGGGCATCTCAACGAGCAGTACTTC. Its translation is CASSSQQGHLNEQYF. The V and J genes are TRBV7-6 and TRBJ2-7; 7 bases fit TRBD1. Per the germline V gene, CDR1 is SGHVS and CDR2 is FNYEAQ. CDR3 length equals 15 residues. With V trimmed by 4 bases and J by 5 bases, 11 bases remained unmatched.

Here the CDR3 reads CASSLRTSTDTQYF. The DNA for the CDR3 is TGTGCCAGCAGCTTAAGGACTAGCACAGATACGCAGTATTTT. This chain connects TRBV9 to TRBJ2-3; D is possibly TRBD2 (5 bases). Germline CDR1 and CDR2: SGDLS and YYNGEE. Between the trimmed V and J ends, which lost 4 bases and 0 bases, there was a span of 9 bases. The CDR3 consists of 14 residues. The variable domain in full, completed from reference TRBV9 and TRBJ2-3, reads DSGVTQTPKHLITATGQRVTLRCSPRSGDLSVYWYQQSLDQGLQFLIQYYNGEERAKGNILERFSAQQFPDLHSELNLSSLELGDSALYFCASSLRTSTDTQYFGPGTRLTVL.

This rearrangement joins TRBV28 to TRBJ2-7, with D maybe TRBD1 (5 bases). The CDR3 extends over 15 amino acids. Trimming took off 6 bases at V and 4 bases at J, with 19 bases between the two ends. The germline V gene encodes CDR1 MDHEN and CDR2 SYDVKM. CDR3 loop: CASSLWGSGQYEQYF. The CDR3 region has the DNA TGTGCCAGCAGCCTATGGGGCTCAGGCCAGTACGAGCAGTACTTC.

The J gene is TRBJ2-7, the V gene TRBV6-1; D may be TRBD2 (5 bases). Per germline, CDR1 MNHNS and CDR2 SASEGT. The V and J ends lost 0 bases and 2 bases respectively, with 8 bases between them. CDR3 length: 14 residues. For the CDR3, the DNA is TGTGCCAGCAGTGAAGCGGGGAGACCCTACGAGCAGTACTTC. Protein sequence: CASSEAGRPYEQYF.

V is TRBV15 and J is TRBJ1-3; no firm D call. CDR1 is LNHNV and CDR2 is YYDKDF in the germline V gene (reference sequence). V shed 1 base and J shed 2 bases, with 9 bases lying between them. The CDR3 length is 15 residues. The CDR3 nucleotides are TGTGCCACCAGCAGAGGAGGAGGGACTGGAAACACCATATATTTT. Translated, it gives CATSRGGGTGNTIYF. The whole variable domain, filled in from reference TRBV15 and TRBJ1-3, reads DAMVIQNPRYQVTQFGKPVTLSCSQTLNHNVMYWYQQKSSQAPKLLFHYYDKDFNNEADTPDNFQSRRPNTSFCFLDIRSPGLGDTAMYLCATSRGGGTGNTIYFGEGSWLTVV.

This chain uses TRBV28 with TRBJ1-5; 7 positions agree with TRBD1. V dropped 8 bases and J dropped 9; count of bases not matched to a gene: 10. The V gene's germline CDR1 is MDHEN and CDR2 SYDVKM. The CDR3 contains 13 residues. Here the CDR3 reads CASSQGVGWPQHF. Written as DNA, the CDR3 is TGTGCCAGCTCCCAGGGGGTCGGATGGCCCCAGCATTTT.

The chain carries TRBV5-1 and TRBJ2-5; D is undetermined. V lost 0 bases, J lost 5 bases, and 11 bases lay in between. Germline values: CDR1 SGHRS, CDR2 YFSETQ. There are 14 residues in the CDR3. The CDR3 sequence is CASSLGASRETQYF. The CDR3, as DNA: TGCGCCAGCAGCTTGGGGGCCTCCCGGGAGACCCAGTACTTC.

This chain joins TRBV5-3 and TRBJ1-1; 7 bases line up with TRBD1. TRBV5-3 is labeled an ORF, and its function is uncertain. The CDR3 runs to 16 residues. The V segment lost 4 bases and the J segment 4 bases; nucleotides outside the gene matches: 13. The CDR3 sequence is CARSTPGRQGGTEAFF. The CDR3, as DNA: TGTGCCAGAAGCACCCCCGGACGACAGGGTGGCACTGAAGCTTTCTTT.

The V and J genes are TRBV9 and TRBJ2-7; D is unclear. Germline lookup yields CDR1 SGDLS and CDR2 YYNGEE. The CDR3 is 14 amino acids. V lost 0 bases and J 2 bases, leaving 9 bases between the germline ends. In nucleotides, the CDR3 is TGTGCCAGCAGCGTAGGGGCAACCACCTACGAGCAGTACTTC. The encoded protein is CASSVGATTYEQYF.

CDR3 nucleotide sequence: TGTGCCAGCAGGAGGGACAGGGGAGGCAATCAGCCCCAGCATTTT. It translates to CASRRDRGGNQPQHF. The chain carries TRBV6-5 and TRBJ1-5; 10 positions match TRBD1. Germline V CDR1 and CDR2: MNHEY, SVGAGI. V lost 6 bases and J lost 2; bases outside the gene matches: 4. The CDR3 extends over 15 amino acids.

This chain joins TRBV11-2 and TRBJ2-2; D gene ambiguous. Per germline, CDR1 SGHAT and CDR2 FQNNGV. Trimming pared 3 bases from V and 4 bases from J, leaving 9 bases between. CDR3 length: 14 amino acids. In nucleotides, the CDR3 is TGTGCCAGCAGCTTCGACCCAGGCACCGGGGAGCTGTTTTTT. Its translation: CASSFDPGTGELFF.

J is TRBJ2-7 and V is TRBV7-2; D perhaps matches TRBD1 (5 bases). Trimming stripped 4 bases from V and 3 bases from J, with 13 bases between. The CDR3 is 14 residues long. The V gene's germline CDR1 is SGHTA and CDR2 FQGNSA. The CDR3 sequence is CASSSQGGRYEQYF. The DNA of the CDR3 is TGTGCCAGCAGCTCTCAGGGTGGTCGCTACGAGCAGTACTTC.

This clone was observed a handful of times. The V call is TRBV25-1, the J call TRBJ1-2; D is possibly TRBD1 (5 bases). Trimming left V 3 bases short and J 7 bases short, with 12 bases between. CDR1 and CDR2 from the germline V gene are MGHDK and SYGVNS. The CDR3 consists of 13 residues. The CDR3 region has the DNA TGTGCCAGCAGTGAGGGCAGGGTTCTTGGCTACACCTTC. This codes for CASSEGRVLGYTF.

The chain joins TRBV30 to TRBJ2-7; 9 bases are a match to TRBD1. Germline V gene data show CDR1 as GTSNPN and CDR2 as SVGIG (reference sequence). The CDR3 contains 13 residues. Trimming cost V 3 bases and J 2 bases; bases outside gene matches: 2. CDR3 DNA: TGTGCCTGGAGAGGGGACAGGGCCTACGAGCAGTACTTC. Protein sequence: CAWRGDRAYEQYF.

The chain is built from TRBV28 and TRBJ2-2; TRBD1 aligns across 7 bases. Trimming at V came to 7 bases and at J to 5 bases, leaving 1 base not matched to a gene. The CDR3 is made up of 12 amino acids. The germline CDR1 and CDR2 sequences are MDHEN and SYDVKM. The CDR3 reads CASKQGTGELFF. The CDR3 DNA is TGTGCCAGCAAACAGGGGACCGGGGAGCTGTTTTTT.

The chain uses TRBV11-2 and TRBJ2-2; TRBD1 matches at 9 bases. Germline V gene sequence: CDR1 SGHAT, CDR2 FQNNGV. J lost 3 bases, V lost 5 bases, and 10 bases had no gene match. CDR3 length equals 17 residues. CDR3 amino acids: CASSAPRDREHTGELFF. In DNA form, the CDR3 reads TGTGCCAGCAGCGCCCCCCGGGACAGGGAGCACACCGGGGAGCTGTTTTTT.